This TCR beta chain comes out of a study of OX40 agonist ivuxolimab in advanced cancers. Study-wide background: Patients received the agonistic anti-OX40 (CD134) antibody ivuxolimab. Enrollees could have had prior anti-PD-1, anti-PD-L1 or anti-CTLA-4 therapy, which about 40% had received. Broader study findings: Both CD4+ and CD8+ T cell populations in blood had undergone clonal expansion by week 6 at 0.1 to 3.0 mg/kg. Average numbers of expanded clones were greater in CD8+ T cells than in CD4+.

As for this clone: Its specificity is unknown.

The protocol was immunoSEQ multiplex PCR, while the TCRdb copy is restricted to in-frame clones and leaves out a portion. The table records 96,000 or so clones, approximately 80% of them present only once. The CDR3 totals 12 residues. Germline CDR1 is LNHDA and CDR2 is SQIVND (reference sequence). The V end lost 10 bases, the J end lost 4 bases, and 13 bases lay between the germline ends. The chain has TRBV19 and TRBJ1-2; no firm D call. The material was CD4+ or CD8+ T cells sorted from blood, obtained in a trial of the OX40 agonist ivuxolimab. The receptor was isolated from an adult with an advanced solid tumor such as melanoma, head and neck, liver or kidney cancer. CDR3 sequence reads: CATRAAIYGYTF. CDR3 nucleotides: TGTGCCACCCGGGCGGCTATCTATGGCTACACCTTC.